Listed below are T cell receptor beta chains from one sample, sequenced in a study of T-cell memory formation after mild COVID-19. TCRdb analysed the 5' RACE reads with MiXCR anew, one entry per CDR3 protein. This table has 400,000 to 550,000 distinct CDR3 sequences, roughly 25% appearing once. Sequencing used PBMCs or a T cell subset sorted from them (not recorded which). The receptors were sampled from an adult woman who had mild COVID-19 (a few samples of this study predate the infection). Cell type and time point are not known. The CDR3 runs from the conserved cysteine through the conserved F or W. A D gene is named only where the DNA matches it firmly. Size is omitted from some rows. Given values are once, few, many or a class for expanded clones.

CASSPPRSQGNYGYTF	TGTGCCAGTAGTCCTCCGCGGTCACAAGGGAACTATGGCTACACCTTC	-	TRBV19	TRBJ1-2	-
CASQREHRPGTVSSYNEQFF	TGTGCCAGCCAAAGAGAGCACCGACCAGGGACCGTTAGCTCCTACAATGAGCAGTTCTTC	-	TRBV7-6	TRBJ2-1	few
CASSGLTGGPFYEQYF	TGCGCCAGCAGCGGGCTGACAGGGGGCCCGTTTTACGAGCAGTACTTC	TRBD1	TRBV5-1	TRBJ2-7	-
CASSPRLAGGASYEQYF	TGTGCCAGCAGTCCTCGACTAGCGGGGGGGGCTTCCTACGAGCAGTACTTC	TRBD2	TRBV5-5	TRBJ2-7	few
CASSFRADYEQYF	TGTGCCAGCAGTTTCAGGGCGGACTACGAGCAGTACTTC	-	TRBV12-3/TRBV12-4	TRBJ2-7	few
CASSYPDRGRTYGYTF	TGTGCCAGCAGTTACCCCGACAGGGGCAGAACCTATGGCTACACCTTC	TRBD1	TRBV6-6	TRBJ1-2	-
CASSLKAGGSYEQYF	TGCGCCAGCAGCTTGAAGGCAGGGGGATCTTACGAGCAGTACTTC	TRBD1	TRBV5-1	TRBJ2-7	-
CASSPLLAGGQEQFF	TGTGCCAGCAGCCCGTTACTAGCGGGAGGTCAGGAGCAGTTCTTC	TRBD2	TRBV3-1	TRBJ2-1	-
CASRGGLAGRTYEQYF	TGTGCCAGCAGGGGGGGACTAGCGGGACGTACCTACGAGCAGTACTTC	TRBD2	TRBV12-3/TRBV12-4	TRBJ2-7	-
CASSSEGGSNSPLHF	TGTGCCAGCAGCTCCGAAGGGGGGTCTAATTCACCCCTCCACTTT	-	TRBV11-2	TRBJ1-6	-
CASSPSVSRVNEQFF	TGTGCCAGCAGCCCTAGCGTCTCCAGGGTGAATGAGCAGTTCTTC	-	TRBV7-2	TRBJ2-1	-
CASSTATAWFEKLFF	TGTGCCAGCAGTACCGCGACAGCCTGGTTTGAAAAACTGTTTTTT	-	TRBV12-3/TRBV12-4	TRBJ1-4	-
CASSRIPTGDIYGYTF	TGTGCCAGCAGCCGAATACCGACAGGGGACATTTATGGCTACACCTTC	TRBD1	TRBV7-8	TRBJ1-2	few
CATSERGTGVRNEQFF	TGTGCCACCAGTGAACGCGGGACAGGGGTAAGGAATGAGCAGTTCTTC	TRBD1	TRBV24-1	TRBJ2-1	few
CASSYSDRTRETQYF	TGTGCCAGCAGTTACTCCGATCGGACCCGGGAGACCCAGTACTTC	-	TRBV6-5	TRBJ2-5	few
CASSVEGQVYGYTF	TGTGCCAGCAGCGTAGAAGGACAGGTCTATGGCTACACCTTC	TRBD1	TRBV9	TRBJ1-2	few
CASSSLAGGLLDNEQFF	TGCGCCAGCAGCTCGTTAGCGGGAGGGTTGCTGGACAATGAGCAGTTCTTC	TRBD2	TRBV5-1	TRBJ2-1	-
CSARVGPDNEQFF	TGCAGTGCTAGGGTCGGGCCCGACAATGAGCAGTTCTTC	-	TRBV20-1	TRBJ2-1	few
CASRIRLAGVTDTQYF	TGTGCCAGTAGGATACGACTAGCGGGGGTGACAGATACGCAGTATTTT	TRBD2	TRBV19	TRBJ2-3	-
CASSWVSQETQYF	TGTGCCAGCAGTTGGGTCAGCCAAGAGACCCAGTACTTC	-	TRBV7-3	TRBJ2-5	few
CASSQEAGGYETQYF	TGTGCCAGCAGCCAAGAGGCAGGAGGTTACGAGACCCAGTACTTC	-	TRBV3-1	TRBJ2-5	few
CSAMGQGSMNTEAFF	TGCAGTGCCATGGGACAGGGAAGCATGAACACTGAAGCTTTCTTT	TRBD1	TRBV20-1	TRBJ1-1	-
CASSPGGEGEDQPQHF	TGTGCCAGCAGTCCCGGCGGGGAAGGTGAGGATCAGCCCCAGCATTTT	-	TRBV12-3/TRBV12-4	TRBJ1-5	few
CASSPIRDRVYEQYF	TGCGCCAGCAGCCCAATTAGGGACAGAGTCTACGAGCAGTACTTC	TRBD1	TRBV5-1	TRBJ2-7	-
CASSWDRGETQYF	TGCGCCAGCAGCTGGGACAGGGGAGAGACCCAGTACTTC	TRBD1	TRBV5-1	TRBJ2-5	many
CASSQVQQQYF	TGTGCCAGCAGCCAAGTCCAGCAGCAGTACTTC	-	TRBV14	TRBJ2-7	-
CASRGGRANTGELFF	TGTGCCAGCAGGGGGGGCAGGGCCAACACCGGGGAGCTGTTTTTT	-	TRBV6-1	TRBJ2-2	-
CASSPGRGSDTQYF	TGTGCCAGCAGCCCAGGGCGCGGATCAGATACGCAGTATTTT	-	TRBV7-2	TRBJ2-3	-
CSARVAGSRLSYEQYF	TGCAGTGCTAGAGTGGCAGGTAGTCGCCTCTCTTACGAGCAGTACTTC	-	TRBV20-1	TRBJ2-7	-
CATRREGEQFF	TGTGCCACCCGCCGGGAGGGTGAGCAGTTCTTC	TRBD2	TRBV24-1	TRBJ2-1	-
CASSLDIPWEQSYGYTF	TGTGCCAGCAGCTTAGATATACCCTGGGAACAGTCCTATGGCTACACCTTC	-	TRBV7-9	TRBJ1-2	few
CATSPTGSGAFF	TGTGCCACCAGCCCAACAGGGAGTGGAGCTTTCTTT	-	TRBV24-1	TRBJ1-1	-
CASSLLANTGELFF	TGTGCCAGCAGCTTACTAGCAAACACCGGGGAGCTGTTTTTT	-	TRBV7-9	TRBJ2-2	-
CASSAVEGSGSPLHF	TGTGCCAGCAGCGCTGTGGAGGGGTCGGGGTCACCCCTCCACTTT	-	TRBV7-6	TRBJ1-6	-
CAWSRTRYEQYF	TGTGCCTGGAGCCGGACTAGATACGAGCAGTACTTC	TRBD2	TRBV30	TRBJ2-7	few
CASRSWTEITDTQYF	TGTGCCAGCAGAAGTTGGACGGAAATCACAGATACGCAGTATTTT	-	TRBV25-1	TRBJ2-3	-
CASSLVARGVEETQYF	TGTGCCAGCAGCTTGGTAGCGCGGGGGGTTGAAGAGACCCAGTACTTC	TRBD2	TRBV5-5	TRBJ2-5	once
CSALLAGGTDTQYF	TGCAGTGCTCTCCTAGCGGGGGGCACAGATACGCAGTATTTT	TRBD2	TRBV20-1	TRBJ2-3	-
CASSPRDTNEQFF	TGTGCCAGCAGCCCTCGGGACACCAATGAGCAGTTCTTC	-	TRBV11-1	TRBJ2-1	-
CASTRAGNPYGYTF	TGTGCCAGCACTCGGGCGGGGAACCCCTATGGCTACACCTTC	-	TRBV12-3/TRBV12-4	TRBJ1-2	-
CASGLVANNEQFF	TGCGCCAGCGGACTAGTCGCGAACAATGAGCAGTTCTTC	TRBD2	TRBV5-1	TRBJ2-1	few
CASSPAGGGPNQPQHF	TGTGCCAGCAGTCCTGCGGGGGGGGGGCCCAATCAGCCCCAGCATTTT	-	TRBV7-2	TRBJ1-5	-
CASSVYRNNEQFF	TGTGCCAGCAGCGTGTACAGGAACAATGAGCAGTTCTTC	-	TRBV7-8	TRBJ2-1	-
CASSLYGRNEKLFF	TGTGCCAGCAGCCTCTACGGACGGAATGAAAAACTGTTTTTT	-	TRBV5-5	TRBJ1-4	-
CASSSGTGGPYYEQYF	TGTGCCAGCAGTTCTGGAACGGGAGGGCCTTACTACGAGCAGTACTTC	TRBD2	TRBV27	TRBJ2-7	-
CASSLAGPRELFF	TGTGCCAGCAGCTTAGCAGGTCCCCGGGAGCTGTTTTTT	-	TRBV7-6	TRBJ2-2	-
CASRPTSGRYDEQFF	TGTGCCAGCAGACCGACTAGCGGGAGGTATGATGAGCAGTTCTTC	TRBD2	TRBV7-9	TRBJ2-1	-
CASSFPGGDGYTF	TGCGCCAGCAGCTTCCCCGGGGGGGACGGCTACACCTTC	-	TRBV5-1	TRBJ1-2	few
CASSQVQRDLYGYTF	TGTGCCAGCAGCCAAGTGCAGCGGGATCTCTATGGCTACACCTTC	-	TRBV4-2	TRBJ1-2	-
CASSLGVENSPLHF	TGTGCCAGCAGCTTGGGGGTGGAGAATTCACCCCTCCACTTT	-	TRBV7-8	TRBJ1-6	-
CASRRNSGTQETQYF	TGTGCCAGCAGGCGAAATTCAGGGACCCAAGAGACCCAGTACTTC	-	TRBV7-9	TRBJ2-5	-
CASSQHRTTPSQYF	TGTGCCAGCAGTCAGCACAGGACCACTCCCTCCCAGTACTTC	-	TRBV6-1	TRBJ2-5	few
CASSLLGQNQNTEAFF	TGTGCCAGCAGTTTGTTGGGACAAAACCAGAACACTGAAGCTTTCTTT	-	TRBV12-3/TRBV12-4	TRBJ1-1	-